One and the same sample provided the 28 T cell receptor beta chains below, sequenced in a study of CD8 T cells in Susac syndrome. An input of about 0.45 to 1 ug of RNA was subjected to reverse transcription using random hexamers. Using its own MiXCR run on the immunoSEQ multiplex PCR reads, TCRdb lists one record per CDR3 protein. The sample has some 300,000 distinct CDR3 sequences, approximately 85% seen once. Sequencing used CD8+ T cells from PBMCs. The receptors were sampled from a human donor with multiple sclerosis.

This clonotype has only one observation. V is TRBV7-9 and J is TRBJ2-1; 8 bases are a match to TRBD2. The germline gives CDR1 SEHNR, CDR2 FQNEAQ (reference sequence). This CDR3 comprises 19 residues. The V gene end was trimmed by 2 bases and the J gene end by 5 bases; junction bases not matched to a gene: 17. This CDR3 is CASSLRIRLGREVNNEQFF. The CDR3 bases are TGTGCCAGCAGCTTAAGAATAAGACTAGGGCGGGAGGTGAACAATGAGCAGTTCTTC.

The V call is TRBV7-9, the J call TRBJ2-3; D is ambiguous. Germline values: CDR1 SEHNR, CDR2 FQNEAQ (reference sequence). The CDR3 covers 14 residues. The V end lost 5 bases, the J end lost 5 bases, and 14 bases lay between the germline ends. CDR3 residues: CASSETRRQDTQYF. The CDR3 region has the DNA TGTGCCAGCAGCGAGACCCGCCGGCAAGATACGCAGTATTTT.

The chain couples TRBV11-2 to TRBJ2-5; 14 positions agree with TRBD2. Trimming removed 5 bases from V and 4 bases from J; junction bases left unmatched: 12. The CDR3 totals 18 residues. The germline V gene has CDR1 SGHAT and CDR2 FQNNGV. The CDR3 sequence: CASSEGLAGEISGETQYF. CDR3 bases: TGTGCCAGCAGCGAGGGACTAGCGGGAGAGATTTCTGGAGAGACCCAGTACTTC.

The CDR3 loop reads CSARGRGRTEAFF. DNA for the CDR3: TGCAGTGCTAGAGGCAGGGGGCGGACTGAAGCTTTCTTT. The rearrangement links TRBV20-1 to TRBJ1-1, with 8 bases fitting TRBD1. Germline assignment: CDR1 DFQATT and CDR2 SNEGSKA (reference sequence). The CDR3 runs 13 residues. V lost 1 base to trimming and J lost 5 bases; unmatched junction nucleotides: 3.

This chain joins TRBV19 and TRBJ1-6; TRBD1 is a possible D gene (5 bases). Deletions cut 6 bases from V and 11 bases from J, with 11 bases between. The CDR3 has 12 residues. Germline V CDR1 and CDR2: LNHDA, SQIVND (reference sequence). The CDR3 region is CASSPQGTPLHF. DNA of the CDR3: TGTGCCAGTAGCCCCCAGGGAACACCCCTCCACTTT.

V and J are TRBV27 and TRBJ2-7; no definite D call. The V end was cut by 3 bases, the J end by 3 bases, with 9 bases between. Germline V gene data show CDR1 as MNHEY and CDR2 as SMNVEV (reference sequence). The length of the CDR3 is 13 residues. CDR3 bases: TGTGCCAGCAGTTTTGGGCCGAACTACGAGCAGTACTTC. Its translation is CASSFGPNYEQYF.

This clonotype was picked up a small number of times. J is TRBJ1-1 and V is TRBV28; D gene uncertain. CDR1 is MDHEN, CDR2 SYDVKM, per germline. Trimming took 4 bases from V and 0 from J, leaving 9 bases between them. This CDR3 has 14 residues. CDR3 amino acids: CASSSYPMNTEAFF. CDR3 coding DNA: TGTGCCAGCAGTTCCTACCCCATGAACACTGAAGCTTTCTTT.

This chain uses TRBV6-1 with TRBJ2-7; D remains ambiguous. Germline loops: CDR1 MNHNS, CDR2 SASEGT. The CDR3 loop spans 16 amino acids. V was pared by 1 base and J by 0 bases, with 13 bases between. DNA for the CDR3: TGTGCCAGCAGTGAAGTGCCACTGCTGAGCTCCTACGAGCAGTACTTC. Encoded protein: CASSEVPLLSSYEQYF.

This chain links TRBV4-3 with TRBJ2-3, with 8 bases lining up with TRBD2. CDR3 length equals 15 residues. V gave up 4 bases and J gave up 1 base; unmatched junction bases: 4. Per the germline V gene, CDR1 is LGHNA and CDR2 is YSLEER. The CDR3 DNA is TGCGCCAGCAGCCGTCTGACTAGCGGCACAGATACGCAGTATTTT. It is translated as CASSRLTSGTDTQYF.

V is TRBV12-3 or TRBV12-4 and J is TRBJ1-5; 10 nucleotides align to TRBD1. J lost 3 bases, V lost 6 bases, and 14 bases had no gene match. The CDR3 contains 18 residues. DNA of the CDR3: TGTGCCAGCAGGGGGGGACAGGGGAAATTTTGGGTCAATCAGCCCCAGCATTTT. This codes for CASRGGQGKFWVNQPQHF.

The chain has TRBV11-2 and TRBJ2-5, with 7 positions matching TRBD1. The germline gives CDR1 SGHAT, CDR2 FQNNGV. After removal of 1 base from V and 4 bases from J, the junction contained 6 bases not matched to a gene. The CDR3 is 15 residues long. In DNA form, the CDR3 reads TGTGCCAGCAGCTTAGGAGCGAGGGGGCGAGAGACCCAGTACTTC. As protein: CASSLGARGRETQYF.

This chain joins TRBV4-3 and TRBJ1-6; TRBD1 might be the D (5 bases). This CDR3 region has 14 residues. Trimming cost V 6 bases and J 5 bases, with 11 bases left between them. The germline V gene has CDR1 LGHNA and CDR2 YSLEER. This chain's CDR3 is CASRLGVDNSPLHF. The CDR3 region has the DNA TGCGCCAGCAGACTAGGGGTAGATAATTCACCCCTCCACTTT.

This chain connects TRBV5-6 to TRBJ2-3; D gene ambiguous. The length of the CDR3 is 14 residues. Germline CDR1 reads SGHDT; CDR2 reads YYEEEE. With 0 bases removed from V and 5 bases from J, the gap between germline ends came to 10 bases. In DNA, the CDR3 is TGTGCCAGCAGCTTGGCCTCCAGCCTAGATACGCAGTATTTT. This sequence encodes CASSLASSLDTQYF.

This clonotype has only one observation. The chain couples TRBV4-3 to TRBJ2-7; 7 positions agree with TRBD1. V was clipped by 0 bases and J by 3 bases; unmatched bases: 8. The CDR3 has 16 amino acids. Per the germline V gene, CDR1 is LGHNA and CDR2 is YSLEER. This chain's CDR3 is CASSQDRTGIIYEQYF. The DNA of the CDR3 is TGCGCCAGCAGCCAAGATAGGACAGGCATTATCTACGAGCAGTACTTC.

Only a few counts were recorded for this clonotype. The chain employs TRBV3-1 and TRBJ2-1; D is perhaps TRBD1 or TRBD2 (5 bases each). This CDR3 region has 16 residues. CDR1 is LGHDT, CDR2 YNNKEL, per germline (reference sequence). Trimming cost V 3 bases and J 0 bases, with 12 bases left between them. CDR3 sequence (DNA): TGTGCCAGCAGCCAGGGACGTGGGAGCTCCTACAATGAGCAGTTCTTC. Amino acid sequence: CASSQGRGSSYNEQFF.

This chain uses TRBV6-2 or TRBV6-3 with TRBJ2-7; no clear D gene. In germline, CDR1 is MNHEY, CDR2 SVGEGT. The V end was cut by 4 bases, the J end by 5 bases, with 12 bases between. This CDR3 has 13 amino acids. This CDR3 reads CASSLPGLDEQYF. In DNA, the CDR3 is TGTGCCAGCAGTTTACCGGGTCTCGACGAGCAGTACTTC.

CDR3 loop: CASSLLGEGTEAFF. In DNA form, the CDR3 reads TGTGCCAGCAGCTTACTGGGGGAGGGAACTGAAGCTTTCTTT. The rearrangement joins TRBV7-2 to TRBJ1-1, with D possibly being TRBD1 (5 bases). Germline V gene data show CDR1 as SGHTA and CDR2 as FQGNSA. Trimming took 2 bases from V and 5 from J, leaving 12 bases between them. CDR3 length: 14 amino acids.

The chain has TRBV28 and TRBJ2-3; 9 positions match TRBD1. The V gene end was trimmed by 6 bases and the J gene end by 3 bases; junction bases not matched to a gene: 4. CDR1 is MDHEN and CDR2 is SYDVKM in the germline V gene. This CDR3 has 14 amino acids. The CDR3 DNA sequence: TGTGCCAGCAGCTGGACAGGGGTGACAGATACGCAGTATTTT. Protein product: CASSWTGVTDTQYF.

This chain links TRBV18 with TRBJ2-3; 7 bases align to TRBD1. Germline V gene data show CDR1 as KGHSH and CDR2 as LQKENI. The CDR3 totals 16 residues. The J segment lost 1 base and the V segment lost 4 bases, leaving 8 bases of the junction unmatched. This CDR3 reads CASSLGTDQRTDTQYF. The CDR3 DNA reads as TGTGCCAGCTCACTTGGGACAGACCAACGCACAGATACGCAGTATTTT.

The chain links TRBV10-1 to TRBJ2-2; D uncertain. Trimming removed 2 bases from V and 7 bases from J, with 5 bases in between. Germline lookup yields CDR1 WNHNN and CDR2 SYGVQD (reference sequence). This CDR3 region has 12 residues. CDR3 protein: CASSEAGGELFF. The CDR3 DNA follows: TGCGCCAGCAGTGAGGCCGGCGGGGAGCTGTTTTTT.

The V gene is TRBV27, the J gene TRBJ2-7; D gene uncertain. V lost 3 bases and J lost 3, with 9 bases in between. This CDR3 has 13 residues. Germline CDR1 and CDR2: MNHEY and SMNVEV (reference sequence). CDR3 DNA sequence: TGTGCCAGCAGTTTTTCGCCCGACTACGAGCAGTACTTC. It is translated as CASSFSPDYEQYF.

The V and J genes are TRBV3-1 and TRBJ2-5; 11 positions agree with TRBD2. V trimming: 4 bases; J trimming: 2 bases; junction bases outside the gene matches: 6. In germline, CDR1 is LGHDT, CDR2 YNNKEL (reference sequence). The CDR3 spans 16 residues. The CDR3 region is CASSLVIAGGQETQYF. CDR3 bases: TGTGCCAGCAGCCTCGTCATAGCGGGAGGGCAAGAGACCCAGTACTTC.

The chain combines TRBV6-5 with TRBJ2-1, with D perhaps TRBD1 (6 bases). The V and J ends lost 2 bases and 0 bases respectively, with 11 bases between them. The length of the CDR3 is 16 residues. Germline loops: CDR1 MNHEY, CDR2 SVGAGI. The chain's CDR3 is CASSYDTGSSYNEQFF. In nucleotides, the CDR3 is TGTGCCAGCAGTTACGACACAGGGAGCTCCTACAATGAGCAGTTCTTC.

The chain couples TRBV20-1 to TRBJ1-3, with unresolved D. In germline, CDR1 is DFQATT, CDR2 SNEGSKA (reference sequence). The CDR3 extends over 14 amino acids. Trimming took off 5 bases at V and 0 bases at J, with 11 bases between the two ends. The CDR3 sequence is CSAHPGSSGNTIYF. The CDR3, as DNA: TGCAGTGCTCACCCGGGATCCTCTGGAAACACCATATATTTT.

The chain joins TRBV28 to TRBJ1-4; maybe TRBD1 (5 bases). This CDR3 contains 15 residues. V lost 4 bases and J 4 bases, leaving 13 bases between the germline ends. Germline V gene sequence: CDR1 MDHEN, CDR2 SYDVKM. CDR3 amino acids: CASSSPRGGNEKLFF. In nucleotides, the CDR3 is TGTGCCAGCAGTTCCCCGCGGGGCGGTAATGAAAAACTGTTTTTT.

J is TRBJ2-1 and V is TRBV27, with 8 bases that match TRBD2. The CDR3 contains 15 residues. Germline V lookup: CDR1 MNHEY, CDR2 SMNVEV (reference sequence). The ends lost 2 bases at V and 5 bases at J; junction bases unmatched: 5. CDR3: CASSLGVAGNNEQFF. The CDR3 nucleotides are TGTGCCAGCAGTTTAGGAGTAGCGGGGAACAATGAGCAGTTCTTC.

The CDR3 coding sequence is TGTGCCAGCAGTTTCGTCGTCAGCTCCTACGAGCAGTACTTC. This codes for CASSFVVSSYEQYF. This chain uses TRBV27 with TRBJ2-7; D gene uncertain. Germline V gene data show CDR1 as MNHEY and CDR2 as SMNVEV (reference sequence). V lost 3 bases to trimming and J lost 0 bases, with 9 bases between them. The CDR3 consists of 14 residues.

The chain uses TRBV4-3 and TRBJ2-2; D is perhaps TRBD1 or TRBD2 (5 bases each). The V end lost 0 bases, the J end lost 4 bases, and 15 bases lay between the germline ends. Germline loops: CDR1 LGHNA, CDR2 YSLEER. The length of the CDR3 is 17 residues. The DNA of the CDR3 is TGCGCCAGCAGCCAAGAATCGGGGCCGTATCTCACCGGGGAGCTGTTTTTT. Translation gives CASSQESGPYLTGELFF.